One sample yielded the 5 T cell receptor beta chains listed below, sequenced in a study of T cell responses to AZD1222 COVID-19 vaccine. Here immunoSEQ multiplex PCR was the method, and the copy in TCRdb shows in-frame clones only, minus some. The profile covers more than 110,000 clones, with roughly 92% appearing a single time and 3.6% taken by the ten largest. The material sequenced was peripheral blood, taken 28 days after the second AZD1222 dose. These receptors came from an adult who received the AZD1222 COVID-19 vaccine.

The V gene is TRBV29-1, the J gene TRBJ2-5, with D possibly matching TRBD1 (6 bases). The CDR3 runs 13 residues. CDR1 and CDR2 from the germline V gene are SQVTM and ANQGSEA. V lost 6 bases and J lost 4, with 15 bases in between. The CDR3 loop is CSVQGQVSETQYF. CDR3 nucleotide sequence: TGCAGCGTGCAGGGGCAAGTTTCAGAGACCCAGTACTTC.

The chain links TRBV16 to TRBJ1-4; no clear D gene. The CDR3 totals 14 residues. V was clipped by 3 bases and J by 7 bases, with 12 bases between them. The germline CDR1 and CDR2 sequences are KGHSY and FQNENV. CDR3 DNA sequence: TGTGCCAGCAGCCATCTATCCTTGGTTGAAAAACTGTTTTTT. It yields the protein CASSHLSLVEKLFF.

V usage is TRBV5-6 and J usage is TRBJ1-6, with no clear D. Germline-derived CDR1 and CDR2 are SGHDT and YYEEEE. V gave up 4 bases and J gave up 8 bases, with 13 bases separating them. The CDR3 has 14 residues. DNA of the CDR3: TGTGCCAGCAGCCCTCGGGCGAGGGATTCACCCCTCCACTTT. It specifies CASSPRARDSPLHF.

This sequence joins TRBV5-8 and TRBJ2-1, with 10 bases identical to TRBD2. Germline-derived CDR1 and CDR2 are SGHTS and YDEGEE. The CDR3 sequence is 16 residues long. With 7 bases clipped from V and 3 bases from J, the junction kept 10 bases outside the gene matches. The CDR3 nucleotides read TGTGCCAGCGCAGCCTATCTAGCGGGAGTCTACAATGAGCAGTTCTTC. Translated: CASAAYLAGVYNEQFF.

The V call is TRBV28, the J call TRBJ1-4; D not certain. CDR1 and CDR2 from the germline V gene are MDHEN and SYDVKM. CDR3 size: 13 residues. Trimming left V 6 bases short and J 0 bases short, with 5 bases between. DNA of the CDR3: TGTGCCAGCAGCGTAACAACTAATGAAAAACTGTTTTTT. Its translation is CASSVTTNEKLFF.